The 19 T cell receptor beta chains given below trace back to one sample, sequenced in a study of naive and memory T cell subsets. Two oligonucleotides, mixed equimolar, formed the beta constant-region primer covering TRBC1 and TRBC2. TCRdb reprocessed the UMI-ligation and nested PCR reads with MiXCR, giving one entry per CDR3 protein. The sample has around 90,000 distinct CDR3 sequences; 7% are singletons. Sequencing input: central memory CD4+ T cells from blood. The receptors were sampled from a human donor in good health.

This clonotype was detected many times. J is TRBJ2-7 and V is TRBV6-2 or TRBV6-3; D not certain. Germline V gene lookup returns CDR1 MNHEY and CDR2 SVGEGT. The CDR3 is 12 residues long. Trimming removed 3 bases from V and 2 bases from J, with 5 bases in between. The CDR3 coding sequence is TGTGCCAGCAGTTATTCTGCCTACGAGCAGTACTTC. The encoded protein is CASSYSAYEQYF.

Only a few counts were recorded for this clonotype. The V and J genes are TRBV6-1 and TRBJ2-7; 7 bases are shared with TRBD2. With V trimmed by 5 bases and J by 4 bases, 5 bases remained unmatched. Per the germline V gene, CDR1 is MNHNS and CDR2 is SASEGT. The CDR3 covers 13 residues. The DNA of the CDR3 is TGTGCCAGCAGTTCCGAGCGGGGATACGAGCAGTACTTC. This gives the protein CASSSERGYEQYF.

This clonotype was found a few times. The rearrangement uses TRBV30 and TRBJ1-6; a weak D match, TRBD1 (5 bases). From germline, CDR1 is GTSNPN and CDR2 SVGIG (reference sequence). The V and J ends lost 2 bases and 9 bases respectively, with 11 bases between them. The CDR3 length is 13 residues. The CDR3 DNA reads as TGTGCCTGGAGTACTGGGGGTGGTTCACCCCTCCACTTT. It is translated as CAWSTGGGSPLHF.

This clonotype appeared a few times. This chain links TRBV27 with TRBJ1-1, with 7 bases that match TRBD1. V lost 5 bases to trimming and J lost 8 bases; unmatched junction nucleotides: 14. The CDR3 totals 15 residues. Per germline, CDR1 MNHEY and CDR2 SMNVEV (reference sequence). In nucleotides, the CDR3 is TGTGCCAGCAGTAGGCTAACAGGGGTCCAAACAGAAGCTTTCTTT. Amino acids: CASSRLTGVQTEAFF.

This clonotype was observed at least ten times. V and J are TRBV11-2 and TRBJ2-1; D is unresolved. This CDR3 region has 13 residues. Germline loops: CDR1 SGHAT, CDR2 FQNNGV. V lost 4 bases and J 4 bases, leaving 8 bases between the germline ends. The CDR3 region is CASSSDQYNEQFF. CDR3 nucleotides: TGTGCCAGCAGCTCAGACCAGTACAATGAGCAGTTCTTC. Together with reference TRBV11-2 and TRBJ2-1, the CDR3 gives the full variable domain: EAGVAQSPRYKIIEKRQSVAFWCNPISGHATLYWYQQILGQGPKLLIQFQNNGVVDDSQLPKDRFSAERLKGVDSTLKIQPAKLEDSAVYLCASSSDQYNEQFFGPGTRLTVL.

This clonotype was seen many times. The CDR3 DNA reads as TGTGCCAGCAGCCCGAGGGGGCTTGGGAACTATGGCTACACCTTC. Translated, it gives CASSPRGLGNYGYTF. This chain links TRBV7-8 with TRBJ1-2; TRBD1 matches at 7 bases. Germline V CDR1 and CDR2: SGHVS, FQNEAQ. The CDR3 loop spans 15 amino acids. After removal of 5 bases from V and 2 bases from J, the junction contained 8 bases not matched to a gene.

This clonotype was observed a handful of times. The V gene is TRBV6-2 or TRBV6-3, the J gene TRBJ2-3, with D maybe TRBD2 (5 bases). V was shortened by 3 bases and J by 3 bases, with 10 bases between the two germline ends. CDR1 and CDR2 from the germline V gene are MNHEY and SVGEGT. The CDR3 is made up of 14 amino acids. CDR3 in amino acids: CASSYSEVTDTQYF. The CDR3 DNA follows: TGTGCCAGCAGTTATTCGGAGGTGACAGATACGCAGTATTTT.

The chain uses TRBV7-2 and TRBJ1-4; D ambiguous. The CDR3 has 15 residues. The ends were cut back, 2 bases at V and 5 bases at J, with 12 bases in the middle. The germline V gene encodes CDR1 SGHTA and CDR2 FQGNSA. This CDR3 is CASSLTRTENEKLFF. The CDR3 DNA is TGTGCCAGCAGCTTAACGCGGACGGAGAATGAAAAACTGTTTTTT.

This clonotype was counted at least ten times. This rearrangement joins TRBV6-6 to TRBJ1-1; D is perhaps TRBD1 (5 bases). This CDR3 is built from 13 residues. Trimming left V 8 bases short and J 0 bases short, with 10 bases between. Germline V CDR1 and CDR2: MNHNY, SVGAGI (reference sequence). CDR3 sequence reads: CASALTVNTEAFF. The DNA for the CDR3 is TGTGCCAGCGCCCTGACAGTGAACACTGAAGCTTTCTTT.

This clonotype was picked up many times. This chain uses TRBV20-1 with TRBJ1-5; D remains ambiguous. Germline CDR1 is DFQATT and CDR2 is SNEGSKA (reference sequence). The CDR3 runs 16 residues. V was pared by 6 bases and J by 4 bases, with 22 bases between. This CDR3 reads CSAASSPTFVNQPQHF. The CDR3 DNA follows: TGCAGTGCCGCTAGCAGCCCGACATTCGTAAATCAGCCCCAGCATTTT.

The CDR3 DNA reads TGTGCCAGCAGTACGTCAGGGCCCCCCTACGAGCAGTACTTC. Amino acids: CASSTSGPPYEQYF. This chain connects TRBV28 to TRBJ2-7; D might be TRBD1 (5 bases). Germline V gives CDR1 MDHEN, CDR2 SYDVKM. This CDR3 is 14 amino acids long. The V and J ends lost 5 bases and 2 bases respectively, with 13 bases between them.

The V and J genes are TRBV7-2 and TRBJ2-1, with 11 bases matching TRBD2. The CDR3 runs 22 residues. Trimming removed 4 bases from V and 4 bases from J; junction bases left unmatched: 24. The germline gives CDR1 SGHTA, CDR2 FQGNSA. This chain's CDR3 is CASSSPRRTSGYNSGSYNEQFF. In DNA form, the CDR3 reads TGTGCCAGCAGCTCCCCCCGTCGGACTAGCGGGTATAATTCAGGCTCGTACAATGAGCAGTTCTTC.

This clonotype was seen ten or more times. The chain carries TRBV7-2 and TRBJ2-3; 10 nucleotides match TRBD2. With 5 bases clipped from V and 5 bases from J, the junction kept 16 bases outside the gene matches. This CDR3 comprises 18 residues. Germline assignment: CDR1 SGHTA and CDR2 FQGNSA. The CDR3 is CASSRSTGAGGPQDTQYF. CDR3 coding DNA: TGTGCCAGCAGCCGCTCGACCGGAGCGGGGGGGCCACAAGATACGCAGTATTTT.

There are many counts of this clonotype. This sequence joins TRBV29-1 and TRBJ1-2; perhaps TRBD1 as D (5 bases). V lost 0 bases and J lost 4, with 9 bases in between. The CDR3 runs to 13 residues. Germline V CDR1 and CDR2: SQVTM, ANQGSEA. Here the CDR3 reads CSVEEGLGYGYTF. For the CDR3, the DNA is TGCAGCGTTGAAGAGGGGCTTGGCTATGGCTACACCTTC.

This clonotype was observed a few times. V and J are TRBV30 and TRBJ1-2; D unclear. Germline loops: CDR1 GTSNPN, CDR2 SVGIG (reference sequence). The CDR3 is made up of 12 amino acids. V dropped 1 base and J dropped 2 bases, with 5 bases sitting between them. In DNA form, the CDR3 reads TGTGCCTGGAGTGGAAACAACTATGGCTACACCTTC. Translated: CAWSGNNYGYTF.

This clonotype was seen repeatedly, ten times or more. V and J are TRBV5-5 and TRBJ1-2; D unresolved. Trimming shortened V by 2 bases and J by 3 bases, and 8 bases separated the two germline ends. Germline V gene lookup returns CDR1 SGHKS and CDR2 YYEKEE (reference sequence). This CDR3 comprises 13 residues. CDR3 nucleotide sequence: TGTGCCAGCAGCTTTGACGGCGACTATGGCTACACCTTC. Its protein product is CASSFDGDYGYTF.

This clonotype was seen at least ten times. This chain joins TRBV20-1 and TRBJ2-5, with D perhaps assigned TRBD1 or TRBD2 (6 bases each). The germline CDR1 and CDR2 sequences are DFQATT and SNEGSKA (reference sequence). Trimming pared 0 bases from V and 5 bases from J, leaving 16 bases between. CDR3 length: 15 residues. CDR3 bases: TGCAGTGCTAGAGACCCGGGACATCGGGAGGAGACCCAGTACTTC. Amino acid sequence: CSARDPGHREETQYF.

This clonotype was counted between two and nine times. The chain employs TRBV5-1 and TRBJ1-6; D gene ambiguous. Germline CDR1 reads SGHRS; CDR2 reads YFSETQ. V was cut by 6 bases and J by 7 bases, with 8 bases left in between. This CDR3 spans 12 amino acids. As DNA, the CDR3 is TGCGCCAGCATCCCGCCGAATTCACCCCTCCACTTT. Protein: CASIPPNSPLHF. The complete variable domain, with remaining parts taken from reference TRBV5-1 and TRBJ1-6, reads KAGVTQTPRYLIKTRGQQVTLSCSPISGHRSVSWYQQTPGQGLQFLFEYFSETQRNKGNFPGRFSGRQFSNSRSEMNVSTLELGDSALYLCASIPPNSPLHFGNGTRLTVT.

The rearrangement uses TRBV19 and TRBJ2-1; D remains unclear. Germline assignment: CDR1 LNHDA and CDR2 SQIVND (reference sequence). The CDR3 has 18 residues. V was shortened by 5 bases and J by 0 bases, with 20 bases between the two germline ends. The CDR3 bases are TGTGCCAGTAGTCGTTCGACTTTTTCCCGGAGCTCCTACAATGAGCAGTTCTTC. This gives the protein CASSRSTFSRSSYNEQFF.